This T cell receptor (beta chain) came from a study of blood T cells in healthy people across ages. Sample-barcoded 5' priming and a J-beta primer mix drove a second PCR of roughly 7 to 11 cycles. Each cDNA was tagged by a template-switch adaptor containing 12 random nucleotides. From the 5' RACE reads, TCRdb called clonotypes with MiXCR, one entry per CDR3 protein. The sample has about 580,000 distinct CDR3 sequences, 47% seen once. This CDR3 has 11 amino acids. The sequenced material came from blood. The chain employs TRBV21-1 and TRBJ1-5. TRBV21-1 is shown as a pseudogene. The source of this sequence is a man older than 75 in good health. The CDR3: CASSGYQPQHF. The CDR3 DNA reads TGTGCCAGCAGCGGATATCAGCCCCAGCATTTT.